This entry lists 23 T cell receptor beta chains sequenced from one sample in a study of neurological immune-mediated disorders. TCRdb processed the 5' RACE reads anew with MiXCR; each CDR3 protein has one entry. The sample has more than 30,000 distinct CDR3 sequences, 13% seen once; the top ten hold around 5%. Time point in this sample: technical triplicate 2. The sample was CD4+ T cells from blood. The source is a female donor with HTLV-1-associated myelopathy (HAM/TSP).

This clonotype came up many times. The chain has TRBV20-1 and TRBJ2-2, with 8 nucleotides matching TRBD1. Germline V gene sequence: CDR1 DFQATT, CDR2 SNEGSKA (reference sequence). The CDR3 is 14 residues long. Trimming took 0 bases from V and 7 from J; bases not matched to a gene: 4. This CDR3 reads CSARDRGHSGELFF. The CDR3 nucleotides read TGCAGTGCTAGAGACAGGGGGCATAGCGGGGAGCTGTTTTTT.

This clonotype has a count of ten or more. J is TRBJ2-3 and V is TRBV15; perhaps TRBD1 as D (6 bases). This CDR3 has 15 amino acids. Germline loops: CDR1 LNHNV, CDR2 YYDKDF (reference sequence). The V end was cut by 2 bases, the J end by 2 bases, with 11 bases between. The CDR3, as DNA: TGTGCCACCAGCAGATACAGGGCATACACAGATACGCAGTATTTT. Its translation: CATSRYRAYTDTQYF.

This clonotype occurred many times. The chain uses TRBV12-3 or TRBV12-4 and TRBJ2-7, with unresolved D. Trimming took off 3 bases at V and 6 bases at J, with 15 bases between the two ends. This CDR3 comprises 14 residues. The CDR3, as DNA: TGTGCCAGCAGTTTGAAAGGGCCCCCCGCCGAGCAGTACTTC. Translating it yields CASSLKGPPAEQYF.

This clonotype was observed at least ten times. V and J are TRBV20-1 and TRBJ2-1; D is unclear. Per germline, CDR1 DFQATT and CDR2 SNEGSKA (reference sequence). The V gene lost 5 bases and the J gene lost 0 bases, with 8 bases spanning the gap. The CDR3 has 13 residues. The CDR3 spells CSAVLSSYNEQFF. CDR3 coding DNA: TGCAGTGCTGTCTTGAGCTCCTACAATGAGCAGTTCTTC.

In this sample, this clonotype turned up many times. The V gene is TRBV3-1, the J gene TRBJ1-2; 7 bases line up with TRBD1. With V trimmed by 1 base and J by 4 bases, 6 bases remained unmatched. Germline V gene data show CDR1 as LGHDT and CDR2 as YNNKEL (reference sequence). The CDR3 contains 15 residues. The CDR3 DNA sequence: TGTGCCAGCAGCCAAGCAGGGGGGTGGGGCTATGGCTACACCTTC. This codes for CASSQAGGWGYGYTF.

This clonotype was seen ten or more times. V and J are TRBV20-1 and TRBJ2-2; D unclear. This CDR3 comprises 13 residues. V was cut by 4 bases and J by 4 bases, with 10 bases left in between. Looked up from germline, CDR1 is DFQATT and CDR2 is SNEGSKA (reference sequence). The CDR3 loop reads CSAIRDGTGELFF. The CDR3 DNA reads as TGCAGTGCTATTAGGGATGGCACCGGGGAGCTGTTTTTT.

The chain uses TRBV20-1 and TRBJ2-1; the match to TRBD2 covers 10 bases. From germline, CDR1 is DFQATT and CDR2 SNEGSKA (reference sequence). The CDR3 totals 17 residues. V lost 0 bases, J lost 7 bases, and 12 bases stayed unmatched. The CDR3 reads CSARDPSSGRGCNEQFF. CDR3 sequence (DNA): TGCAGTGCTAGAGATCCGTCTAGCGGGAGAGGCTGTAATGAGCAGTTCTTC.

The chain recombines TRBV2 with TRBJ2-1, with TRBD2 identical over 7 bases. This CDR3 has 13 residues. V lost 8 bases and J lost 6; bases outside the gene matches: 7. CDR1 is SNHLY and CDR2 is FYNNEI in the germline V gene. Here the CDR3 DNA reads TGTGCCAGCTCGAGCGGGGCACTCAATGAGCAGTTCTTC. Its protein product is CASSSGALNEQFF.

This clonotype came up many times. The chain joins TRBV7-8 to TRBJ2-3; unclear D gene. The CDR3 spans 13 residues. The germline V gene encodes CDR1 SGHVS and CDR2 FQNEAQ. V lost 5 bases and J lost 4, with 10 bases in between. CDR3 in DNA: TGTGCCAGCAGCCAAAGACCTCCAGATACGCAGTATTTT. Encoded protein: CASSQRPPDTQYF.

This clonotype was counted at least ten times. The rearrangement links TRBV5-1 to TRBJ2-2, with TRBD1 matching 7 bases. The CDR3 length is 18 residues. Germline lookup yields CDR1 SGHRS and CDR2 YFSETQ. V dropped 3 bases and J dropped 1; count of bases not matched to a gene: 12. CDR3 coding DNA: TGCGCCAGCAGCTCGAGCAAACTGACAGGGCGGAACACCGGGGAGCTGTTTTTT. Its protein product is CASSSSKLTGRNTGELFF.

Regarding this clonotype: No DNA is shown, since the ends of the CDR3 on it are uncertain; the CDR3 is the one TCRdb lists. The chain uses TRBV7-3 and TRBJ2-5; no check of the table's D call, TRBD1, against the DNA was made. Termini included, the CDR3 measures 21 amino acids. The germline CDR1 and CDR2 sequences are SGHTA and FQGTGA. The CDR3 protein is CASSIYLCSVVDRGHRETQYF.

This clonotype was recorded many times. The chain joins TRBV7-2 to TRBJ2-3; TRBD2 agrees at 13 bases. The CDR3 has 18 residues. V was pared by 2 bases and J by 4 bases, with 9 bases of the junction left unmatched. Germline V gene lookup returns CDR1 SGHTA and CDR2 FQGNSA. CDR3 region: CASSLTSGGAGSPDTQYF. The CDR3 bases are TGTGCCAGCAGCTTAACTAGCGGGGGGGCAGGGTCCCCAGATACGCAGTATTTT.

In its sample, this clonotype was seen many times. The chain couples TRBV7-3 to TRBJ2-4, with TRBD2 matching over 12 bases. The J segment lost 0 bases and the V segment lost 3 bases, leaving 6 bases of the junction unmatched. Germline CDR1 SGHTA, CDR2 FQGTGA. The CDR3 covers 18 residues. CDR3 in DNA: TGTGCCAGCAGCTTCAAACTAGCGGGAGGTCTAGCCAAAAACATTCAGTACTTC. It is translated as CASSFKLAGGLAKNIQYF.

This clonotype has ten or more counts. The rearrangement joins TRBV6-5 to TRBJ1-1; D ambiguous. The V and J ends lost 6 bases and 5 bases respectively, with 22 bases between them. The CDR3 totals 16 residues. The germline V gene encodes CDR1 MNHEY and CDR2 SVGAGI. CDR3 in amino acids: CASRTGPTARLTEAFF. CDR3 DNA: TGTGCCAGCAGAACTGGGCCGACCGCTCGTTTAACTGAAGCTTTCTTT.

In its sample, this clonotype was seen many times. This chain connects TRBV5-1 to TRBJ2-5, with D maybe TRBD1 (5 bases). V was clipped by 3 bases and J by 2 bases, with 11 bases between them. Looked up from germline, CDR1 is SGHRS and CDR2 is YFSETQ. The CDR3 is made up of 14 amino acids. In DNA form, the CDR3 reads TGCGCCAGCAGCTGGCAGCAGGGTCAAGAGACCCAGTACTTC. Its protein is CASSWQQGQETQYF.

This clonotype is medium-sized within its sample. V usage is TRBV20-1 and J usage is TRBJ1-4; TRBD1 is a possible D gene (6 bases). The CDR3 consists of 15 residues. From germline, CDR1 is DFQATT and CDR2 SNEGSKA (reference sequence). V lost 5 bases and J lost 0, with 13 bases in between. The CDR3 sequence is CSAQGRAATNEKLFF. CDR3 bases: TGCAGTGCTCAGGGGAGGGCCGCAACTAATGAAAAACTGTTTTTT.

This clonotype was picked up many times. V and J are TRBV7-9 and TRBJ1-2, with 7 bases lining up with TRBD1. Trimming took 8 bases from V and 5 from J; bases not matched to a gene: 8. Germline CDR1 is SEHNR and CDR2 is FQNEAQ (reference sequence). The CDR3 extends over 13 amino acids. CDR3 sequence (DNA): TGTGCCAGCGACACCGGGACAGCTTATGGCTACACCTTC. It encodes CASDTGTAYGYTF.

By sample fraction, this clonotype is medium-sized. The chain employs TRBV7-2 and TRBJ2-3; D is unclear. Germline values: CDR1 SGHTA, CDR2 FQGNSA. V was cut by 2 bases and J by 0 bases, with 6 bases left in between. CDR3 length equals 14 residues. The CDR3 coding sequence is TGTGCCAGCAGCTTACTGGGGAGCACAGATACGCAGTATTTT. As protein: CASSLLGSTDTQYF.

This clonotype occurred many times. This rearrangement joins TRBV12-3 or TRBV12-4 to TRBJ2-5, with 12 bases identical to TRBD1. This CDR3 is built from 13 residues. Losses at the gene ends were 6 bases for V and 5 bases for J; bases not matched to a gene: 1. CDR3 sequence: CASRGQGAETQYF. The CDR3 nucleotides read TGTGCCAGCAGGGGACAGGGGGCCGAGACCCAGTACTTC.

There are many counts of this clonotype. The chain employs TRBV6-6 and TRBJ1-5; TRBD1 aligns across 7 bases. V shed 8 bases and J 2 bases; nucleotides not matched to a gene: 12. Germline-derived CDR1 and CDR2 are MNHNY and SVGAGI (reference sequence). The CDR3 extends over 16 amino acids. CDR3 loop: CASSPRQGRGNQPQHF. In DNA, the CDR3 is TGTGCCAGCTCCCCGAGACAGGGTAGGGGCAATCAGCCCCAGCATTTT.

This clonotype has ten or more counts. This chain joins TRBV5-1 and TRBJ2-7; 8 nucleotides line up with TRBD1. The CDR3 runs to 14 residues. Per the germline V gene, CDR1 is SGHRS and CDR2 is YFSETQ. V shed 7 bases and J 2 bases; nucleotides not matched to a gene: 8. The CDR3 DNA reads as TGCGCCAGCGGCGCGGGGACAGGAACCTACGAGCAGTACTTC. This sequence encodes CASGAGTGTYEQYF.

This clonotype was seen ten or more times. The chain recombines TRBV5-1 with TRBJ2-2; 9 bases agree with TRBD1. CDR1 and CDR2 (germline): SGHRS, YFSETQ. The CDR3 totals 16 residues. V lost 0 bases and J lost 1; bases outside the gene matches: 1. The DNA of the CDR3 is TGCGCCAGCAGCTTGGAGGACAGGGGGAACACCGGGGAGCTGTTTTTT. Translating gives CASSLEDRGNTGELFF.

This clonotype has at least ten counts. The chain is built from TRBV5-1 and TRBJ2-3; D possibly corresponds to TRBD2 (6 bases). Trimming removed 0 bases from V and 3 bases from J, with 11 bases in between. The CDR3 contains 15 residues. Germline CDR1 reads SGHRS; CDR2 reads YFSETQ. The chain's CDR3 is CASSLALAQTDTQYF. CDR3 nucleotides: TGCGCCAGCAGCTTGGCACTAGCACAGACAGATACGCAGTATTTT.